This TCR beta chain comes out of a study of blood T cell repertoires in COVID-19. Study-level background: COVID-19 samples from acute and convalescent phases originated in the United States, Italy and Spain. From T cells, B-cell-depleted T cells, or PBMCs came the material, which was cDNA or gDNA.

The CDR3 covers 12 residues. The ends lost 8 bases at V and 3 bases at J; junction bases unmatched: 4. Germline loops: CDR1 ENHRY, CDR2 SYGVKD. Original processing notes: The assay estimated nucleated cells by amplifying reference gene primers. Assay used: immunoSEQ multiplex PCR; TCRdb lists only in-frame clones, some missing. The V and J calls and the clone size are those of that table, but D and trimming were determined from the DNA. The sample carries some 150,000 clones, over 70% recorded once. This clonotype was sampled from a man aged 45-65 years who had recovered from COVID-19. V usage is TRBV10-3 and J usage is TRBJ2-7, with 7 bases matching TRBD1. Sequenced sample: peripheral blood. This CDR3 reads CAIGDRNYEQYF. CDR3 sequence (DNA): TGTGCCATCGGGGACAGAAACTACGAGCAGTACTTC.